Reported below is one TCR beta chain. Its antigen is undetermined. The data stem from a study of response to subunit inactivated influenza vaccine. TCRdb analysed the RT-PCR reads with MiXCR anew, one entry per CDR3 protein. The sample has about 160,000 distinct CDR3 sequences; about 11% are singletons. Study-level results: Authors suggested seasonal influenza vaccinations each recruit few new T cells.

V lost 3 bases and J lost 4, with 15 bases in between. Germline V gene data show CDR1 as MGHRA and CDR2 as YSYEKL. There are 15 residues in the CDR3. This chain links TRBV4-1 with TRBJ2-5, with unresolved D. The sample consisted of non-naive T cells sorted from PBMCs, taken 40 to 50 days after vaccination. This TCR was sampled from a man aged 45-60 years who received an inactivated influenza vaccine. The CDR3 spells CASSHPDLLGETQYF. The CDR3 DNA sequence: TGCGCCAGCAGCCATCCCGACCTGCTAGGAGAGACCCAGTACTTC.